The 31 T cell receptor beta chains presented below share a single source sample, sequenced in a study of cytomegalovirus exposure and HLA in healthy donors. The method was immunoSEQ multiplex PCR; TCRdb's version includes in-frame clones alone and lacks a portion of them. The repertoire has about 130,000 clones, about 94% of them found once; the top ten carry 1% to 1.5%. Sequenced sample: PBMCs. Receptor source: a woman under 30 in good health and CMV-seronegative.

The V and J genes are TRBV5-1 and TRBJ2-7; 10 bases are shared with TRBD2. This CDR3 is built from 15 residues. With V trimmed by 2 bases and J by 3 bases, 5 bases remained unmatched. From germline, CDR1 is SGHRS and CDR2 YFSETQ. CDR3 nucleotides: TGCGCCAGCAGCTTTCGGACTAGCGGAAGCTACGAGCAGTACTTC. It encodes CASSFRTSGSYEQYF.

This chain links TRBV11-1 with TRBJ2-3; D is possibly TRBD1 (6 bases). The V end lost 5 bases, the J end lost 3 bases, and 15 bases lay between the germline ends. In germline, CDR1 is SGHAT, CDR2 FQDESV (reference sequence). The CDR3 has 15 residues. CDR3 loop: CASSLGQFETDTQYF. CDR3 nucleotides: TGTGCCAGCAGCCTTGGACAGTTTGAGACAGATACGCAGTATTTT.

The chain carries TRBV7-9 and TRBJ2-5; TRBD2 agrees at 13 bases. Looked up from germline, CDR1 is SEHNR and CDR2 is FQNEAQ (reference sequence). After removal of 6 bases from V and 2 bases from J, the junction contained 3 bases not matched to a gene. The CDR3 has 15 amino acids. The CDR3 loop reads CASRPGLAGQETQYF. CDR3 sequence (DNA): TGTGCCAGCAGACCGGGACTAGCGGGACAAGAGACCCAGTACTTC.

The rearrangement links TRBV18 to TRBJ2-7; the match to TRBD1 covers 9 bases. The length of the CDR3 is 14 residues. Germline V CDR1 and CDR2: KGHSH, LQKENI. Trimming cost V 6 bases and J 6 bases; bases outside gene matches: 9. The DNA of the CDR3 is TGTGCCAGCTCCAATCGGGACAGGGATGGCGAGCAGTACTTC. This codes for CASSNRDRDGEQYF.

CDR3 region: CASSQEGGDEQFF. The CDR3 coding sequence is TGCGCCAGCAGCCAAGAAGGCGGCGATGAGCAGTTCTTC. The gene calls are TRBV4-1 and TRBJ2-1; no clear D gene. V lost 0 bases, J lost 8 bases, and 8 bases lay in between. The CDR3 contains 13 residues. CDR1 and CDR2 (germline): MGHRA, YSYEKL.

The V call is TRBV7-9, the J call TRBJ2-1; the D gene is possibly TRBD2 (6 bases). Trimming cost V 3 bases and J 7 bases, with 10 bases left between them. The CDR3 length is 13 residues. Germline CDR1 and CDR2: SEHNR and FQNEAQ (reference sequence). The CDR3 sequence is CASSFGGRNEQFF. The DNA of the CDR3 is TGTGCCAGCAGCTTCGGGGGTAGGAATGAGCAGTTCTTC. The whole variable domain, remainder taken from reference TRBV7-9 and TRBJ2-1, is DTGVSQNPRHKITKRGQNVTFRCDPISEHNRLYWYRQTLGQGPEFLTYFQNEAQLEKSRLLSDRFSAERPKGSFSTLEIQRTEQGDSAMYLCASSFGGRNEQFFGPGTRLTVL.

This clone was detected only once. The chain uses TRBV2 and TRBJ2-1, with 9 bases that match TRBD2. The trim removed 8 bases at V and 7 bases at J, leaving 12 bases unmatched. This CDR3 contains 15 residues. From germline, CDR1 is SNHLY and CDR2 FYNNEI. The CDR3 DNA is TGTGCCAGCGCCCGCCTGACTAGCGGACGAAATGAGCAGTTCTTC. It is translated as CASARLTSGRNEQFF.

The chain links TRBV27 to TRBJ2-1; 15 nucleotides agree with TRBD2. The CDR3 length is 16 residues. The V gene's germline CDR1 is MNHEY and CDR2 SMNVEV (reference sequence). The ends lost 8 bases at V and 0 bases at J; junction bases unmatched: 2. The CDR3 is CASGTSGGSSYNEQFF. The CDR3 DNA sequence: TGTGCCAGCGGGACTAGCGGGGGGTCCTCCTACAATGAGCAGTTCTTC.

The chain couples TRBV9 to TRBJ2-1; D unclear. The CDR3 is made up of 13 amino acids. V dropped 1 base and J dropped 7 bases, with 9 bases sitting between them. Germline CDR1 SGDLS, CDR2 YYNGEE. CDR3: CASSVSLENEQFF. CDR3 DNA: TGTGCCAGCAGCGTAAGTCTAGAAAATGAGCAGTTCTTC. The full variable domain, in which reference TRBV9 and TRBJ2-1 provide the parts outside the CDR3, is DSGVTQTPKHLITATGQRVTLRCSPRSGDLSVYWYQQSLDQGLQFLIQYYNGEERAKGNILERFSAQQFPDLHSELNLSSLELGDSALYFCASSVSLENEQFFGPGTRLTVL.

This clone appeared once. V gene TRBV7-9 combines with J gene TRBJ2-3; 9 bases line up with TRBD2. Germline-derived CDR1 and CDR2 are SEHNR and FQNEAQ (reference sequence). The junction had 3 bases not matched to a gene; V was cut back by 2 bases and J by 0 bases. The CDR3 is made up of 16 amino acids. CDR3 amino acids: CASSLTGLASTDTQYF. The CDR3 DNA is TGTGCCAGCAGCTTAACGGGACTAGCTAGCACAGATACGCAGTATTTT.

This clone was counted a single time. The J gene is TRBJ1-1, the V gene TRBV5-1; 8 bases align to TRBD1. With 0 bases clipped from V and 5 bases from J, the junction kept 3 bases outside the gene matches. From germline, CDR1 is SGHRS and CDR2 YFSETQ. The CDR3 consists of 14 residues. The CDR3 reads CASSLEQGGTEAFF. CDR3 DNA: TGCGCCAGCAGCTTGGAACAGGGGGGGACTGAAGCTTTCTTT.

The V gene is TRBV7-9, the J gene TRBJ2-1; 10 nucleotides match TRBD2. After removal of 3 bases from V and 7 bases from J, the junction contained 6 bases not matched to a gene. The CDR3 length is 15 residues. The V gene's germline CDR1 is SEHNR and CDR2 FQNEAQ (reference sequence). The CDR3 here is CASSFPSSGGNEQFF. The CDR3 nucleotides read TGTGCCAGCAGCTTCCCTTCTAGCGGGGGTAATGAGCAGTTCTTC.

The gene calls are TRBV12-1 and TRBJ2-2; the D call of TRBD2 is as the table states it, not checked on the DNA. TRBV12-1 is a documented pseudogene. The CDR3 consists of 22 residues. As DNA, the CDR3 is TGTGCCAGCAGCCTCGGGACCGTGTCGACGGGAGTATCACCCTCGAACACCGGGGAGCTGTTTTTT. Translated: CASSLGTVSTGVSPSNTGELFF.

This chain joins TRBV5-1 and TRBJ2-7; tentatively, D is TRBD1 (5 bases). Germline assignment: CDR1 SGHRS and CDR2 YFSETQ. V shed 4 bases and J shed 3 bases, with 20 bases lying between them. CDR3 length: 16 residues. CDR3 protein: CASSERGRRGDYEQYF. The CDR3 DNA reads TGCGCCAGCAGCGAACGAGGCCGAAGGGGCGACTACGAGCAGTACTTC.

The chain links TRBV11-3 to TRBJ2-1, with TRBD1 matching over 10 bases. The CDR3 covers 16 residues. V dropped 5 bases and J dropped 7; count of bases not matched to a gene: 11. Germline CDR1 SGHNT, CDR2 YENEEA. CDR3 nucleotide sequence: TGTGCCAGCAGCATGAATCCGGGACAGGGGTGGAATGAGCAGTTCTTC. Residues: CASSMNPGQGWNEQFF.

The chain's CDR3 is CAWNPRGGTQPQHF. The CDR3 coding sequence is TGTGCCTGGAACCCGAGGGGAGGGACCCAGCCCCAGCATTTT. J is TRBJ1-5 and V is TRBV30; D perhaps matches TRBD1 (5 bases). Looked up from germline, CDR1 is GTSNPN and CDR2 is SVGIG (reference sequence). With 4 bases removed from V and 7 bases from J, the gap between germline ends came to 17 bases. This CDR3 has 14 amino acids.

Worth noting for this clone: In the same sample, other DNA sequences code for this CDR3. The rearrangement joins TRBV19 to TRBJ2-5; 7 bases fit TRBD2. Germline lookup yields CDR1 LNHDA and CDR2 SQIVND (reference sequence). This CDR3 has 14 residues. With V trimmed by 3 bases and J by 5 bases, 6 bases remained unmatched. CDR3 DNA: TGTGCCAGTAGTATTGGGGGGGGGTCGGAGACCCAGTACTTC. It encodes CASSIGGGSETQYF.

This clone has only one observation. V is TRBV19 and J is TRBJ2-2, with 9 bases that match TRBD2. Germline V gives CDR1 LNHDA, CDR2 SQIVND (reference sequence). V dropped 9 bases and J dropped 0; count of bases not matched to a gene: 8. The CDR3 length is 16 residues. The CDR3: CASRAGGLTNTGELFF. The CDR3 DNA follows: TGTGCCAGCAGAGCGGGGGGACTGACGAACACCGGGGAGCTGTTTTTT.

The CDR3 protein is CASRISGDGYTF. DNA for the CDR3: TGTGCCAGCAGAATCTCAGGGGATGGCTACACCTTC. V and J are TRBV28 and TRBJ1-2, with D perhaps matching TRBD1 (6 bases). The ends were cut back, 6 bases at V and 6 bases at J, with 11 bases in the middle. This CDR3 is built from 12 residues. From germline, CDR1 is MDHEN and CDR2 SYDVKM.

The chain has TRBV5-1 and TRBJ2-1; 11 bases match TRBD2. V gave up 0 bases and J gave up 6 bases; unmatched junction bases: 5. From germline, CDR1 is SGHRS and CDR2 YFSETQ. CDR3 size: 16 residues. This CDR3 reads CASSLVRLAGGNEQFF. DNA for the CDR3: TGCGCCAGCAGCTTGGTCCGCCTAGCGGGAGGCAATGAGCAGTTCTTC.

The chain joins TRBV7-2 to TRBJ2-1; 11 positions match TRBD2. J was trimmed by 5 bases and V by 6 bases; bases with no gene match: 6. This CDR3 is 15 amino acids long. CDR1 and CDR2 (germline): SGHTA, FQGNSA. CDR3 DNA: TGTGCCAGCAGACCCGCGGGACTAGCGGACAATGAGCAGTTCTTC. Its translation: CASRPAGLADNEQFF.

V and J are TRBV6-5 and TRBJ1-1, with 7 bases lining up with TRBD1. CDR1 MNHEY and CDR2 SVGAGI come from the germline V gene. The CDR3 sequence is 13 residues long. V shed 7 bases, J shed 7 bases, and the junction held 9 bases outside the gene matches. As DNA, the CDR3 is TGTGCCAGCACCCAGACAGGGACTCGTGAAGCTTTCTTT. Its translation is CASTQTGTREAFF.

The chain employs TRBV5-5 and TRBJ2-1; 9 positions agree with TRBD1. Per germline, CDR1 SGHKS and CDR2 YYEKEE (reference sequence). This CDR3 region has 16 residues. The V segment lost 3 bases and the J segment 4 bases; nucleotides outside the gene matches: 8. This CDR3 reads CASSSGTGWGYNEQFF. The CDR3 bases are TGTGCCAGCAGCTCGGGGACAGGGTGGGGGTACAATGAGCAGTTCTTC.

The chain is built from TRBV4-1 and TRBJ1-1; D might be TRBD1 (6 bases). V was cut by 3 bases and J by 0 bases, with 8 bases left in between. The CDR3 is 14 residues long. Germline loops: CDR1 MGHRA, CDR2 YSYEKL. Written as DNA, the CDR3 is TGCGCCAGCAGCCAGGGGGGGCTGAACACTGAAGCTTTCTTT. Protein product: CASSQGGLNTEAFF.

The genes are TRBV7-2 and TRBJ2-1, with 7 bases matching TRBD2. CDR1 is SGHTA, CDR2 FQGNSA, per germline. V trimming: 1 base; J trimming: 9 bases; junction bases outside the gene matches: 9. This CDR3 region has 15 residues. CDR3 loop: CASSLELGGGSEQFF. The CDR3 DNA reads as TGTGCCAGCAGCTTAGAGTTGGGGGGAGGGAGTGAGCAGTTCTTC.

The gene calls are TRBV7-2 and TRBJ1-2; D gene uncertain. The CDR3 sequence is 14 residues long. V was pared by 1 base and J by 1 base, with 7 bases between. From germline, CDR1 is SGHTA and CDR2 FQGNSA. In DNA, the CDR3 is TGTGCCAGCAGCTTAGGAGGAGATAACTATGGCTACACCTTC. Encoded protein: CASSLGGDNYGYTF.

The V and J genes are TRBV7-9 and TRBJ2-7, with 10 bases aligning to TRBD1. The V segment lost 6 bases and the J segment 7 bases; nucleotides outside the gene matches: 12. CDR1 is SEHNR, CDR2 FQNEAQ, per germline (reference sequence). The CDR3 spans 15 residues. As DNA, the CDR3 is TGTGCCAGCAGGACTATAGGACAGGGGGGTCGAGAGCAGTACTTC. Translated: CASRTIGQGGREQYF.

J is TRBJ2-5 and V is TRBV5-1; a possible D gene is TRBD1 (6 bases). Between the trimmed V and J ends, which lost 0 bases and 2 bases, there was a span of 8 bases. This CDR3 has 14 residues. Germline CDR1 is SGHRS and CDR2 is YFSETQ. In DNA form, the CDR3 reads TGCGCCAGCAGCTTGGCAGGGGTTCAAGAGACCCAGTACTTC. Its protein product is CASSLAGVQETQYF.

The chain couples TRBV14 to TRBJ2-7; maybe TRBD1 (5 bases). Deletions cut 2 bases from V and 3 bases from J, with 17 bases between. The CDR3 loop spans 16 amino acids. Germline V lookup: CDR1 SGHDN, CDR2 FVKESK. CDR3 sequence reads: CASSQFSRLGLYEQYF. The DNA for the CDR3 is TGTGCCAGCAGCCAATTTTCCCGACTGGGGCTCTACGAGCAGTACTTC.

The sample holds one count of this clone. The CDR3 region is CASSFRAAGTYSGNTIYF. The CDR3 DNA is TGTGCCAGCAGTTTTAGGGCCGCGGGTACCTACTCTGGAAACACCATATATTTT. The chain joins TRBV27 to TRBJ1-3; unclear D gene. This CDR3 has 18 residues. CDR1 and CDR2 from the germline V gene are MNHEY and SMNVEV (reference sequence). V was trimmed by 3 bases and J by 0 bases, leaving 18 bases between them.

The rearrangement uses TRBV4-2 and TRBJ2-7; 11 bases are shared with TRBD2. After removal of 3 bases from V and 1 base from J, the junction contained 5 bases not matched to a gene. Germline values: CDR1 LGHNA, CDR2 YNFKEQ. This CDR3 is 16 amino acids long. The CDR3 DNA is TGTGCCAGCAGCCAGACGGGGACTAGCGGATCCTACGAGCAGTACTTC. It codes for CASSQTGTSGSYEQYF.